This T cell receptor beta chain was found in a study of blood T cell repertoires in COVID-19. TCRdb's table, derived via immunoSEQ multiplex PCR, lists solely in-frame clones and lacks some. The sample shows some 150,000 clones, 70% to 80% of them seen only once. The receptor was derived from a woman aged 45-65 years with active or convalescent COVID-19. The sample consisted of peripheral blood.

CDR3 loop: CASSLGQVDNSPLHF. The CDR3 DNA sequence: TGTGCCAGCAGCCTGGGACAGGTAGATAATTCACCCCTCCACTTT. The V call is TRBV7-9, the J call TRBJ1-6; 8 positions match TRBD1. This CDR3 has 15 residues. V dropped 5 bases and J dropped 5; count of bases not matched to a gene: 5. Germline V gives CDR1 SEHNR, CDR2 FQNEAQ (reference sequence).